This entry lists 13 T cell receptor beta chains sequenced from one sample in a study of control samples from healthy donors and cancer patients. The assay was immunoSEQ multiplex PCR, and TCRdb's table has in-frame clones only and misses some. This table has 70,000 to 100,000 clones, around 90% appearing once. Input material: blood. Every receptor here comes from a woman aged 55-69 years in good health.

This clone was seen once. The genes are TRBV5-1 and TRBJ2-1, with a possible D match to TRBD1 (6 bases). The CDR3 loop spans 16 amino acids. The germline V and J ends were trimmed by 4 bases and 0 bases, with 14 bases remaining between them. CDR1 SGHRS and CDR2 YFSETQ come from the germline V gene. The CDR3 DNA follows: TGCGCCAGCAGCCCGACAGGCGATAGCTCCTACAATGAGCAGTTCTTC. It translates to CASSPTGDSSYNEQFF. Full variable domain (outside the CDR3, taken from reference TRBV5-1 and TRBJ2-1): KAGVTQTPRYLIKTRGQQVTLSCSPISGHRSVSWYQQTPGQGLQFLFEYFSETQRNKGNFPGRFSGRQFSNSRSEMNVSTLELGDSALYLCASSPTGDSSYNEQFFGPGTRLTVL.

Concerning this clone itself: Within the sample, other DNA sequences also encode this same CDR3. The gene calls are TRBV7-9 and TRBJ2-5, with a possible D match to TRBD2 (6 bases). CDR1 is SEHNR and CDR2 is FQNEAQ in the germline V gene (reference sequence). This CDR3 has 13 residues. Deletions cut 1 base from V and 4 bases from J, with 7 bases between. The CDR3 loop is CASSLVGGETQYF. The CDR3 DNA sequence: TGTGCCAGCAGCTTAGTGGGGGGAGAGACCCAGTACTTC.

The CDR3 loop reads CASSQDSGGAGETQYF. CDR3 nucleotides: TGCGCCAGCAGCCAAGATTCCGGGGGGGCCGGAGAGACCCAGTACTTC. The rearrangement uses TRBV4-1 and TRBJ2-5; 8 bases align to TRBD2. Germline V gives CDR1 MGHRA, CDR2 YSYEKL. The V gene end was trimmed by 0 bases and the J gene end by 4 bases; junction bases not matched to a gene: 7. There are 16 residues in the CDR3.

J is TRBJ1-6 and V is TRBV27; D unclear. Germline V gives CDR1 MNHEY, CDR2 SMNVEV (reference sequence). The CDR3 length is 14 residues. V lost 4 bases to trimming and J lost 5 bases, with 9 bases between them. In nucleotides, the CDR3 is TGTGCCAGCAGTTATAGAGCCGATAATTCACCCCTCCACTTT. It codes for CASSYRADNSPLHF.

The V and J genes are TRBV6-5 and TRBJ2-3; D not resolved. This CDR3 contains 14 residues. CDR1 and CDR2 from the germline V gene are MNHEY and SVGAGI. V was clipped by 2 bases and J by 3 bases, with 9 bases between them. The CDR3 DNA is TGTGCCAGCAGTTACCGGGTGGGTACAGATACGCAGTATTTT. Its protein product is CASSYRVGTDTQYF.

The chain employs TRBV29-1 and TRBJ1-1, with D unclear. This CDR3 is built from 12 residues. Trimming pared 5 bases from V and 1 base from J, leaving 8 bases between. CDR1 and CDR2 from the germline V gene are SQVTM and ANQGSEA. CDR3 protein: CSVSRRNTEAFF. CDR3 DNA: TGCAGCGTTTCACGGAGGAACACTGAAGCTTTCTTT.

The chain carries TRBV7-9 and TRBJ2-1; D remains unclear. The ends were cut back, 6 bases at V and 12 bases at J, with 15 bases in the middle. There are 12 residues in the CDR3. Looked up from germline, CDR1 is SEHNR and CDR2 is FQNEAQ (reference sequence). This CDR3 reads CASSRQWRRQFF. For the CDR3, the DNA is TGTGCCAGCAGTCGCCAATGGCGCCGGCAGTTCTTC.

This clone was observed a few times. The chain has TRBV7-2 and TRBJ2-7; weak D call: TRBD2 (5 bases). V dropped 5 bases and J dropped 6 bases, with 20 bases sitting between them. In germline, CDR1 is SGHTA, CDR2 FQGNSA. This CDR3 is built from 15 residues. CDR3 sequence reads: CASSQEGFPEREQYF. The CDR3 DNA reads as TGTGCCAGCAGCCAAGAGGGCTTTCCGGAACGCGAGCAGTACTTC.

V is TRBV6-5 and J is TRBJ2-7, with 10 bases that match TRBD2. CDR1 and CDR2 from the germline V gene are MNHEY and SVGAGI. The CDR3 runs to 15 residues. The J segment lost 2 bases and the V segment lost 5 bases, leaving 6 bases of the junction unmatched. As DNA, the CDR3 is TGTGCCAGCAGTCCCTCAGCGGGGGGGACCTACGAGCAGTACTTC. Its translation is CASSPSAGGTYEQYF.

The DNA for the CDR3 is TGTGCCAGCAGCTTAAACGACAGGGTAGAGACCCAGTACTTC. Amino acid sequence: CASSLNDRVETQYF. The chain uses TRBV7-9 and TRBJ2-5; TRBD1 matches 7 bases. V trimming: 2 bases; J trimming: 4 bases; junction bases outside the gene matches: 4. Germline V lookup: CDR1 SEHNR, CDR2 FQNEAQ (reference sequence). This CDR3 is built from 14 residues.

The V gene is TRBV24-1, the J gene TRBJ1-5, with D unresolved. The CDR3 extends over 12 amino acids. Germline V gives CDR1 KGHDR, CDR2 SFDVKD. Trimming shortened V by 9 bases and J by 5 bases, and 10 bases separated the two germline ends. CDR3 nucleotide sequence: TGTGCCACCGTGGCAGGCCATCAGCCCCAGCATTTT. It translates to CATVAGHQPQHF.

The chain has TRBV10-3 and TRBJ1-1, with D perhaps matching TRBD1 (6 bases). In germline, CDR1 is ENHRY, CDR2 SYGVKD. Trimming stripped 1 base from V and 2 bases from J, with 11 bases between. The CDR3 loop spans 15 amino acids. DNA of the CDR3: TGTGCCATCAGTGAGTACGGGGGGCGAAACACTGAAGCTTTCTTT. This codes for CAISEYGGRNTEAFF.

The chain is built from TRBV18 and TRBJ2-7, with 9 bases matching TRBD1. The germline V gene has CDR1 KGHSH and CDR2 LQKENI. Trimming took 3 bases from V and 3 from J; bases not matched to a gene: 6. This CDR3 has 15 amino acids. As DNA, the CDR3 is TGTGCCAGCTCACCGGCGGGACAGGGAAACTACGAGCAGTACTTC. It codes for CASSPAGQGNYEQYF.